A selection of T cell receptor beta chains follows, all from one sample in a study of T cell responses to AZD1222 COVID-19 vaccine. The repertoire was sequenced with immunoSEQ multiplex PCR; TCRdb's copy has only in-frame clones and lacks some. Among around 91,000 clones listed, around nine tenths were seen once. The material was peripheral blood, obtained on day 0 of AZD1222 vaccination. Source of these receptors: an adult in good health. The CDR3 runs from the conserved cysteine through the conserved F or W. The D gene is left open where the match is weak. Some rows mark clone size as missing; the rest say once, few, many or name a class of expanded clone.

D	V	J	size	CDR3	DNA
TRBD2	TRBV28	TRBJ2-7	-	CVAGTSAEQYF	TGTGTTGCCGGGACTAGCGCCGAGCAGTACTTC
-	TRBV6-2/TRBV6-3	TRBJ1-2	-	CASSYSLEGYGYTF	TGTGCCAGCAGTTACTCGTTGGAGGGCTATGGCTACACCTTC
-	TRBV2	TRBJ1-4	-	CASSAPTPRSEKLFF	TGTGCCAGCAGTGCCCCCACCCCAAGGAGTGAAAAACTGTTTTTT
-	TRBV9	TRBJ2-5	-	CASSPFGYQETQYF	TGTGCCAGCAGCCCATTCGGGTACCAAGAGACCCAGTACTTC
TRBD1	TRBV10-3	TRBJ1-2	-	CAIRNTGAQAHYGYTF	TGTGCCATCAGAAACACAGGGGCCCAGGCCCACTATGGCTACACCTTC
TRBD2	TRBV4-1	TRBJ2-2	-	CASSPSTSGGYTGELFF	TGCGCCAGCAGTCCCTCGACTAGCGGGGGGTACACCGGGGAGCTGTTTTTT
-	TRBV19	TRBJ2-7	-	CASKVSGYATYEQYF	TGTGCCAGTAAAGTATCAGGGTACGCCACCTACGAGCAGTACTTC
-	TRBV29-1	TRBJ1-4	-	CSAYDPQANEKLFF	TGCAGCGCCTATGACCCCCAAGCTAATGAAAAACTGTTTTTT
-	TRBV28	TRBJ1-2	-	CASSSRNYGYTF	TGTGCCAGCAGTTCCAGGAACTATGGCTACACCTTC
-	TRBV19	TRBJ2-1	once	CASSIGQFNEQFF	TGTGCCAGTAGTATTGGTCAGTTCAATGAGCAGTTCTTC
-	TRBV6-1	TRBJ2-3	-	CASSERLGTDTQYF	TGTGCCAGCAGTGAGCGGCTCGGTACAGATACGCAGTATTTT
-	TRBV6-2/TRBV6-3	TRBJ2-1	-	CASSGMSYNEQFF	TGTGCCAGCAGCGGGATGTCCTACAATGAGCAGTTCTTC
TRBD1	TRBV11-2	TRBJ1-1	-	CASSQRDRGHRGTEAFF	TGTGCCAGCAGCCAGAGGGACAGGGGGCATCGGGGCACTGAAGCTTTCTTT
TRBD1	TRBV5-1	TRBJ1-2	-	CASSLPGTGVYGYTF	TGCGCCAGCAGCCTCCCCGGGACAGGAGTTTATGGCTACACCTTC